These 31 T cell receptor beta chains share one sample of origin, sequenced in a study of T cell repertoires in cytomegalovirus infection (dated by TCRdb to between 2019 and 2020). The sequencer listed for this sample is Illumina HiSeq 1500. TCRdb reworked the public reads: Q25 trimming with fastp, MiXCR clone assembly, productive beta chains retained. Duplicate CDR3 protein sequences are folded into a single record with the most common DNA and genes. This sample holds some 180,000 distinct CDR3 sequences; approximately 18% were observed only once. Of the sample, 25% is held by the ten largest clones. The sample was CD8+ T cells from PBMCs. These receptors originate from a human donor in good health (CMV status not recorded). Some clones in this sample may be carry-over from other donors' samples.

The sample holds a few counts of this clonotype. V usage is TRBV27 and J usage is TRBJ1-5; tentative D call: TRBD1 (5 bases). The CDR3 totals 17 residues. Germline V CDR1 and CDR2: MNHEY, SMNVEV (reference sequence). V was clipped by 2 bases and J by 0 bases, with 14 bases between them. The CDR3 is CASSLRGDGYSNQPQHF. As DNA, the CDR3 is TGTGCCAGCAGTTTAAGGGGTGACGGTTATAGCAATCAGCCCCAGCATTTT.

This clonotype was detected many times. CDR3 nucleotides: TGTGCCAGCAGCTCACGGACGCCGTCTGGGGCCAACGTCCTGACTTTC. Translated, it gives CASSSRTPSGANVLTF. V usage is TRBV7-8 and J usage is TRBJ2-6; D is unresolved. The V gene's germline CDR1 is SGHVS and CDR2 FQNEAQ. CDR3 length: 16 amino acids. V dropped 4 bases and J dropped 1 base, with 11 bases sitting between them.

This clonotype has more than one count but fewer than ten. The V call is TRBV7-9, the J call TRBJ2-1; maybe TRBD1 (6 bases). Trimming pared 11 bases from V and 5 bases from J, leaving 16 bases between. The CDR3 is made up of 13 amino acids. Germline V gene data show CDR1 as SEHNR and CDR2 as FQNEAQ (reference sequence). The CDR3 coding sequence is TGTGCCGGCCCAGGGGATACCCACAATGAGCAGTTCTTC. Protein sequence: CAGPGDTHNEQFF.

This clonotype was recorded many times. The chain has TRBV7-2 and TRBJ2-7; D is possibly TRBD1 (5 bases). The CDR3 has 14 residues. V was pared by 0 bases and J by 3 bases, with 9 bases between. The V gene's germline CDR1 is SGHTA and CDR2 FQGNSA. The CDR3, as DNA: TGTGCCAGCAGCTTAGCGGGGCAAGTCTACGAGCAGTACTTC. Protein product: CASSLAGQVYEQYF.

This clonotype has only a few counts. One end of the junction varies from germline; a read error may be responsible. The chain links TRBV7-7 to TRBJ2-2, with 12 positions matching TRBD2. Germline V gene lookup returns CDR1 SSHAT and CDR2 FNYEAQ (reference sequence). This CDR3 is built from 20 residues. Written as DNA, the CDR3 is TGTGCTAGCAGCTTATTCGTGCTTGCTAGCGGGGGGGCCGGCACCGGGGAGCTGTTTTTT. Its translation is CASSLFVLASGGAGTGELFF. Drawing the rest from reference TRBV7-7 and TRBJ2-2, the complete variable domain is GAGVSQSPRYKVTKRGQDVTLRCDPISSHATLYWYQQALGQGPEFLTYFNYEAQPDKSGLPSDRFSAERPEGSISTLTIQRTEQRDSAMYRCASSLFVLASGGAGTGELFFGEGSRLTVL.

This clonotype has a handful of counts. The chain carries TRBV29-1 and TRBJ2-6; D is unresolved. V lost 5 bases, J lost 0 bases, and 5 bases lay in between. The CDR3 is made up of 13 amino acids. Germline loops: CDR1 SQVTM, CDR2 ANQGSEA. CDR3 protein: CSVYPSGANVLTF. The CDR3 DNA follows: TGCAGCGTTTATCCCTCTGGGGCCAACGTCCTGACTTTC.

This rearrangement joins TRBV7-9 to TRBJ2-5; TRBD2 is a possible D gene (6 bases). V was clipped by 4 bases and J by 0 bases, with 21 bases between them. The CDR3 length is 18 residues. Germline-derived CDR1 and CDR2 are SEHNR and FQNEAQ (reference sequence). DNA of the CDR3: TGTGCCAGCAGCTCCGCGAAATCCGGGGGACCGTACCAAGAGACCCAGTACTTC. It encodes CASSSAKSGGPYQETQYF.

This clonotype was seen a few times. This sequence joins TRBV30 and TRBJ2-1; 11 bases agree with TRBD2. In germline, CDR1 is GTSNPN, CDR2 SVGIG (reference sequence). V shed 4 bases and J 10 bases; nucleotides not matched to a gene: 12. This CDR3 is built from 15 residues. DNA for the CDR3: TGTGCCTGGACCCCAGGGGCTACTAGCGGGGGAGAGCAGTTCTTC. As protein: CAWTPGATSGGEQFF.

This clonotype was observed a handful of times. V gene TRBV30 combines with J gene TRBJ1-5; D call uncertain. From germline, CDR1 is GTSNPN and CDR2 SVGIG (reference sequence). Deletions cut 4 bases from V and 0 bases from J, with 10 bases between. The CDR3 is 14 residues long. As DNA, the CDR3 is TGTGCCTGGAAAGGCAGATATAGCAATCAGCCCCAGCATTTT. Amino acid sequence: CAWKGRYSNQPQHF.

This clonotype appeared a few times. The chain combines TRBV2 with TRBJ2-4, with D tentatively TRBD1 (7 bases). V dropped 7 bases and J dropped 1 base, with 17 bases sitting between them. The CDR3 sequence is 16 residues long. The germline gives CDR1 SNHLY, CDR2 FYNNEI. Written as DNA, the CDR3 is TGTGCCAGCACCGATTTGACAGGGAGGGCCAAAAACATTCAGTACTTC. Translated: CASTDLTGRAKNIQYF.

The chain is built from TRBV7-9 and TRBJ2-3; D unresolved. The CDR3 is made up of 12 amino acids. CDR1 and CDR2 from the germline V gene are SEHNR and FQNEAQ (reference sequence). The V end lost 5 bases, the J end lost 4 bases, and 7 bases lay between the germline ends. CDR3 residues: CASSAAPDTQYF. DNA of the CDR3: TGTGCCAGCAGCGCAGCCCCAGATACGCAGTATTTT.

The chain employs TRBV6-1 and TRBJ2-7, with 12 bases lining up with TRBD1. The junction had 8 bases not matched to a gene; V was cut back by 6 bases and J by 5 bases. CDR1 and CDR2 from the germline V gene are MNHNS and SASEGT. The CDR3 extends over 15 amino acids. The CDR3 loop is CASSAPGQGAHEQYF. CDR3 in DNA: TGTGCCAGCAGCGCCCCGGGACAGGGGGCCCACGAGCAGTACTTC.

The V gene is TRBV10-2, the J gene TRBJ2-7, with a tentative D call TRBD2 (6 bases). V was cut by 7 bases and J by 1 base, with 20 bases left in between. CDR3 length: 16 residues. CDR1 and CDR2 (germline): WSHSY, SAAADI. CDR3 sequence: CASNDIWRDSSYEQYF. The CDR3 region has the DNA TGCGCCAGCAACGATATATGGCGGGACTCATCCTACGAGCAGTACTTC.

The CDR3 sequence: CASSPTPGGTYQETQYF. Here the CDR3 DNA reads TGTGCCAGCAGCCCCACCCCGGGGGGTACCTACCAAGAGACCCAGTACTTC. This chain links TRBV7-3 with TRBJ2-5; 7 positions agree with TRBD2. J was trimmed by 0 bases and V by 5 bases; bases with no gene match: 12. The V gene's germline CDR1 is SGHTA and CDR2 FQGTGA. This CDR3 region has 17 residues.

This clonotype was picked up a small number of times. V is TRBV7-9 and J is TRBJ1-2; no clear D gene. The CDR3 consists of 14 residues. The germline V gene has CDR1 SEHNR and CDR2 FQNEAQ (reference sequence). Trimming stripped 2 bases from V and 8 bases from J, with 15 bases between. CDR3 DNA: TGTGCCAGCAGCTTACTAGACCCGAGGAAAGGCTACACCTTC. It specifies CASSLLDPRKGYTF.

This chain joins TRBV11-3 and TRBJ2-1, with a tentative D call TRBD2 (5 bases). With 4 bases removed from V and 7 bases from J, the gap between germline ends came to 17 bases. Looked up from germline, CDR1 is SGHNT and CDR2 is YENEEA. The CDR3 has 15 amino acids. This CDR3 reads CASSSRTVSPNEQFF. CDR3 DNA sequence: TGTGCCAGCAGCTCACGGACTGTGAGCCCTAATGAGCAGTTCTTC.

This clonotype was found a few times. The chain combines TRBV11-2 with TRBJ1-4, with 8 bases lining up with TRBD1. V gave up 2 bases and J gave up 4 bases; unmatched junction bases: 15. The CDR3 loop spans 19 amino acids. CDR1 is SGHAT and CDR2 is FQNNGV in the germline V gene. Here the CDR3 reads CASSLILGGWTGSNEKLFF. The CDR3 DNA reads as TGTGCCAGCAGCTTAATCCTCGGGGGGTGGACAGGGAGTAATGAAAAACTGTTTTTT.

This clonotype has just a few counts. V and J are TRBV20-1 and TRBJ2-5; TRBD1 might be the D (6 bases). Germline-derived CDR1 and CDR2 are DFQATT and SNEGSKA (reference sequence). Trimming took off 5 bases at V and 5 bases at J, with 15 bases between the two ends. This CDR3 has 13 amino acids. In DNA, the CDR3 is TGCAGTGCTGATACAGGGTCCGGGGAGACCCAGTACTTC. It is translated as CSADTGSGETQYF.

The chain is built from TRBV11-2 and TRBJ2-5, with a tentative D call TRBD2 (5 bases). CDR3 length: 14 residues. Germline assignment: CDR1 SGHAT and CDR2 FQNNGV. V was trimmed by 1 base and J by 4 bases, leaving 10 bases between them. CDR3 sequence: CASSLVPSPETQYF. The CDR3 coding sequence is TGTGCCAGCAGCTTAGTGCCTAGCCCAGAGACCCAGTACTTC. Full variable domain (missing parts from reference TRBV11-2 and TRBJ2-5): EAGVAQSPRYKIIEKRQSVAFWCNPISGHATLYWYQQILGQGPKLLIQFQNNGVVDDSQLPKDRFSAERLKGVDSTLKIQPAKLEDSAVYLCASSLVPSPETQYFGPGTRLLVL.

The sample holds a few counts of this clonotype. This rearrangement joins TRBV12-3 or TRBV12-4 to TRBJ1-1, with unresolved D. The CDR3 consists of 11 residues. V was shortened by 8 bases and J by 5 bases, with 9 bases between the two germline ends. The CDR3 region is CASHRGTEAFF. CDR3 sequence (DNA): TGTGCCAGCCACAGAGGGACTGAAGCTTTCTTT.

V is TRBV7-9 and J is TRBJ2-1; 9 nucleotides line up with TRBD1. Germline values: CDR1 SEHNR, CDR2 FQNEAQ (reference sequence). The CDR3 loop spans 16 amino acids. V lost 7 bases and J lost 7; bases outside the gene matches: 14. This chain's CDR3 is CASTPFNGGTGNEQFF. The CDR3 coding sequence is TGTGCCAGCACCCCTTTCAACGGAGGGACAGGGAATGAGCAGTTCTTC.

This sequence joins TRBV12-3 or TRBV12-4 and TRBJ2-1; D ambiguous. The ends were cut back, 5 bases at V and 6 bases at J, with 8 bases in the middle. This CDR3 region has 12 residues. The CDR3 is CASSQDPNEQFF. In DNA, the CDR3 is TGTGCCAGCAGTCAGGACCCCAATGAGCAGTTCTTC.

This clonotype occurred a few times. The genes are TRBV7-9 and TRBJ2-7, with a possible D match to TRBD1 (6 bases). Per germline, CDR1 SEHNR and CDR2 FQNEAQ (reference sequence). CDR3 length equals 12 residues. V was trimmed by 3 bases and J by 5 bases, leaving 8 bases between them. CDR3 coding DNA: TGTGCCAGCAGCTTCGAGGGGGACGAGCAGTACTTC. As protein: CASSFEGDEQYF.

A remark on this clonotype: Relative to the germline gene, one junction end is altered; a read error may explain this. This chain uses TRBV11-2 with TRBJ1-3; D gene ambiguous. Germline V gives CDR1 SGHAT, CDR2 FQNNGV. The CDR3 sequence is 17 residues long. Written as DNA, the CDR3 is TGTGCCAGCAGCTTAGTAAGAGGCGGCGGCTCTGGAAAAACCATATATTTT. This encodes CASSLVRGGGSGKTIYF.

This clonotype was found a few times. The gene calls are TRBV6-2 or TRBV6-3 and TRBJ2-5; 8 bases are a match to TRBD1. This CDR3 has 15 amino acids. Unmatched junction bases numbered 11, after V lost 6 bases and J lost 5 bases. The germline CDR1 and CDR2 sequences are MNHEY and SVGEGT. The CDR3 region is CASRDRAPVRETQYF. DNA of the CDR3: TGTGCCAGCAGGGACAGGGCCCCCGTGAGGGAGACCCAGTACTTC.

This clonotype was picked up a small number of times. The chain employs TRBV29-1 and TRBJ2-1, with 10 bases aligning to TRBD1. There are 14 residues in the CDR3. The germline V gene has CDR1 SQVTM and CDR2 ANQGSEA. V lost 6 bases and J lost 2; bases outside the gene matches: 4. The CDR3 sequence is CSVGDRGTYNEQFF. The CDR3 DNA is TGCAGCGTCGGGGACAGGGGAACCTACAATGAGCAGTTCTTC.

This clonotype occurred a few times. V and J are TRBV9 and TRBJ1-5; 8 bases agree with TRBD1. Germline-derived CDR1 and CDR2 are SGDLS and YYNGEE. This CDR3 spans 14 amino acids. Losses at the gene ends were 3 bases for V and 4 bases for J; bases not matched to a gene: 3. The CDR3, as DNA: TGTGCCAGCAGCGCCACAGGGGGGAATCAGCCCCAGCATTTT. This encodes CASSATGGNQPQHF.

This clonotype was counted many times. V usage is TRBV7-9 and J usage is TRBJ2-7; D is tentatively TRBD1 or TRBD2 (5 bases each). Trimming stripped 3 bases from V and 7 bases from J, with 16 bases between. CDR1 SEHNR and CDR2 FQNEAQ come from the germline V gene (reference sequence). This CDR3 is built from 14 residues. This chain's CDR3 is CASSFPGTGKEQYF. For the CDR3, the DNA is TGTGCCAGCAGCTTCCCCGGGACGGGTAAAGAGCAGTACTTC.

V and J are TRBV7-2 and TRBJ2-1; TRBD2 aligns across 8 bases. The CDR3 spans 17 residues. Per germline, CDR1 SGHTA and CDR2 FQGNSA. Trimming took 2 bases from V and 0 from J; bases not matched to a gene: 6. For the CDR3, the DNA is TGTGCCAGCAGCTTAACTAGCGGCGCGTCCTCCTACAATGAGCAGTTCTTC. This codes for CASSLTSGASSYNEQFF.

The J gene is TRBJ1-6, the V gene TRBV4-1; D unclear. CDR1 and CDR2 from the germline V gene are MGHRA and YSYEKL. The V end lost 10 bases, the J end lost 0 bases, and 16 bases lay between the germline ends. The CDR3 extends over 16 amino acids. The CDR3 DNA is TGCGCCACTTCCCCAGGCACGAGCTCCTATAATTCACCCCTCCACTTT. Its protein product is CATSPGTSSYNSPLHF.

V is TRBV24-1 and J is TRBJ1-1; 9 bases fit TRBD1. CDR1 and CDR2 from the germline V gene are KGHDR and SFDVKD. V lost 3 bases, J lost 5 bases, and 6 bases stayed unmatched. The CDR3 spans 15 residues. CDR3 loop: CATSDPDRGGTEAFF. In DNA, the CDR3 is TGTGCCACCAGTGATCCGGACAGGGGTGGAACTGAAGCTTTCTTT.